Each of the 26 T cell receptor beta chains below was sequenced from the same sample in a study of blood T cell repertoires in COVID-19. This table comes from immunoSEQ multiplex PCR, and its TCRdb copy is limited to in-frame clones, with some not included. The repertoire has roughly 210,000 clones, 88% of them found once; the top ten carry over 1.5%. Sequences were obtained from peripheral blood. The receptors here all came from a man aged 70 or older with acute or convalescent COVID-19.

The rearrangement links TRBV19 to TRBJ1-2; 8 nucleotides match TRBD1. CDR3 length equals 18 residues. Germline values: CDR1 LNHDA, CDR2 SQIVND (reference sequence). The V and J ends lost 7 bases and 5 bases, in that order; junction bases with no gene match: 21. CDR3 in amino acids: CASNPDRALSGRRYGYTF. The CDR3 coding sequence is TGTGCCAGTAACCCGGACAGGGCCCTTTCTGGTCGTCGTTATGGCTACACCTTC.

This chain links TRBV7-2 with TRBJ2-7, with 8 bases matching TRBD1. Losses at the gene ends were 4 bases for V and 6 bases for J; bases not matched to a gene: 8. The CDR3 totals 14 residues. CDR1 is SGHTA, CDR2 FQGNSA, per germline. The DNA for the CDR3 is TGTGCCAGCAGCTCAGGGGGCTCCTTGTTCGAGCAGTACTTC. Translation: CASSSGGSLFEQYF.

In this sample, this clone turned up a few times. The chain links TRBV2 to TRBJ1-5, with unresolved D. V lost 6 bases and J 4 bases, leaving 10 bases between the germline ends. The CDR3 runs to 13 residues. The germline gives CDR1 SNHLY, CDR2 FYNNEI. In nucleotides, the CDR3 is TGTGCCAGCAGGGAGGACGAGAATCAGCCCCAGCATTTT. Translated: CASREDENQPQHF.

The chain recombines TRBV6-6 with TRBJ1-2, with TRBD1 matching over 8 bases. J was trimmed by 4 bases and V by 2 bases; bases with no gene match: 6. Germline CDR1 is MNHNY and CDR2 is SVGAGI (reference sequence). The CDR3 covers 15 residues. For the CDR3, the DNA is TGTGCCAGCAGTTACGAAACCGGGACAGGCTATGGCTACACCTTC. It specifies CASSYETGTGYGYTF.

This clone was seen once. This CDR3 reads CASTKVNSYSSGNTIYF. Written as DNA, the CDR3 is TGTGCCAGTACGAAGGTCAACTCCTACAGCTCTGGAAACACCATATATTTT. The chain uses TRBV19 and TRBJ1-3; D is unclear. V dropped 7 bases and J dropped 0 bases, with 19 bases sitting between them. CDR3 length: 17 residues. Germline CDR1 is LNHDA and CDR2 is SQIVND (reference sequence).

The chain recombines TRBV19 with TRBJ1-1; D is uncertain. The V end lost 2 bases, the J end lost 7 bases, and 14 bases lay between the germline ends. The CDR3 covers 14 residues. Germline V CDR1 and CDR2: LNHDA, SQIVND (reference sequence). CDR3 protein: CASSIRHGGYEAFF. CDR3 DNA: TGTGCCAGTAGTATAAGGCACGGCGGCTATGAAGCTTTCTTT.

V and J are TRBV9 and TRBJ1-5; 8 bases agree with TRBD1. From germline, CDR1 is SGDLS and CDR2 YYNGEE. CDR3 length: 13 residues. With V trimmed by 4 bases and J by 7 bases, 4 bases remained unmatched. DNA for the CDR3: TGTGCCAGCAGCTCAGGGACAGGCCAGCCCCAGCATTTT. Amino acid sequence: CASSSGTGQPQHF. The full variable domain, rest sourced from reference TRBV9 and TRBJ1-5, is DSGVTQTPKHLITATGQRVTLRCSPRSGDLSVYWYQQSLDQGLQFLIQYYNGEERAKGNILERFSAQQFPDLHSELNLSSLELGDSALYFCASSSGTGQPQHFGDGTRLSIL.

The chain carries TRBV5-4 and TRBJ2-7; 7 bases align to TRBD2. The germline V gene has CDR1 SGHNT and CDR2 YYREEE (reference sequence). There are 14 residues in the CDR3. V lost 0 bases and J lost 5; bases outside the gene matches: 5. The chain's CDR3 is CASSLGAGVDEQYF. CDR3 DNA: TGTGCCAGCAGCTTGGGCGCGGGAGTTGACGAGCAGTACTTC. The full variable domain, completed using reference TRBV5-4 and TRBJ2-7, is ETGVTQSPTHLIKTRGQQVTLRCSSQSGHNTVSWYQQALGQGPQFIFQYYREEENGRGNFPPRFSGLQFPNYSSELNVNALELDDSALYLCASSLGAGVDEQYFGPGTRLTVT.

The V and J genes are TRBV16 and TRBJ2-1, with 8 bases identical to TRBD2. The CDR3 contains 15 residues. The ends lost 2 bases at V and 3 bases at J; junction bases unmatched: 3. Germline V lookup: CDR1 KGHSY, CDR2 FQNENV. The CDR3 is CASSQLSGVYNEQFF. In nucleotides, the CDR3 is TGTGCCAGCAGCCAACTTAGCGGGGTCTACAATGAGCAGTTCTTC.

This rearrangement joins TRBV28 to TRBJ1-5; 9 bases are a match to TRBD1. The CDR3 is 15 amino acids. V was pared by 5 bases and J by 8 bases, with 10 bases of the junction left unmatched. Germline V gene data show CDR1 as MDHEN and CDR2 as SYDVKM. CDR3 nucleotide sequence: TGTGCCAGCAGTCCTACAAACAGGGGGCTTAAGCCCCAGCATTTT. Residues: CASSPTNRGLKPQHF.

This rearrangement joins TRBV19 to TRBJ2-7, with 11 bases matching TRBD1. V lost 4 bases to trimming and J lost 2 bases; unmatched junction nucleotides: 1. The CDR3 is made up of 14 amino acids. Germline CDR1 LNHDA, CDR2 SQIVND (reference sequence). CDR3 nucleotides: TGTGCCAGTAGTACGGGACAGGGGGCCTACGAGCAGTACTTC. As protein: CASSTGQGAYEQYF.

The V call is TRBV7-2, the J call TRBJ1-4; D is possibly TRBD1 (6 bases). CDR1 is SGHTA and CDR2 is FQGNSA in the germline V gene. V lost 5 bases, J lost 3 bases, and 19 bases lay in between. This CDR3 comprises 17 residues. This CDR3 reads CASSPIFGGGPNEKLFF. The CDR3 nucleotides read TGTGCCAGCAGCCCGATTTTCGGCGGGGGGCCTAATGAAAAACTGTTTTTT.

This clone is a singleton in its sample. This chain links TRBV29-1 with TRBJ2-7; the D gene is possibly TRBD2 (5 bases). Germline-derived CDR1 and CDR2 are SQVTM and ANQGSEA. This CDR3 has 13 amino acids. V was trimmed by 6 bases and J by 6 bases, leaving 18 bases between them. The CDR3 DNA reads as TGCAGCGTCAAGGAAGGACTTCCCGGCGAGCAGTACTTC. This gives the protein CSVKEGLPGEQYF.

This chain joins TRBV11-2 and TRBJ2-2; D is uncertain. V dropped 0 bases and J dropped 6 bases, with 8 bases sitting between them. Per the germline V gene, CDR1 is SGHAT and CDR2 is FQNNGV. The CDR3 spans 14 residues. The DNA of the CDR3 is TGTGCCAGCAGCTTAGAATGGCAGGCCGGGGAGCTGTTTTTT. Translation gives CASSLEWQAGELFF.

This clone was counted only a few times. The CDR3 reads CASSFLAGRGDTQYF. In DNA, the CDR3 is TGTGCCAGCAGCTTTCTAGCGGGAAGGGGAGATACGCAGTATTTT. The V and J genes are TRBV7-2 and TRBJ2-3; 9 bases are a match to TRBD2. Looked up from germline, CDR1 is SGHTA and CDR2 is FQGNSA. The length of the CDR3 is 15 residues. The junction had 6 bases not matched to a gene; V was cut back by 3 bases and J by 5 bases.

The chain employs TRBV7-9 and TRBJ2-1; TRBD2 agrees at 12 bases. Trimming took 4 bases from V and 5 from J; bases not matched to a gene: 6. The germline gives CDR1 SEHNR, CDR2 FQNEAQ (reference sequence). The length of the CDR3 is 16 residues. CDR3 sequence: CASSSTSGRIHNEQFF. Here the CDR3 DNA reads TGTGCCAGCAGCTCTACTAGCGGGAGGATCCACAATGAGCAGTTCTTC.

V and J are TRBV6-5 and TRBJ2-7; D is unresolved. The CDR3 has 12 amino acids. CDR1 and CDR2 from the germline V gene are MNHEY and SVGAGI. With 7 bases removed from V and 2 bases from J, the gap between germline ends came to 9 bases. The CDR3 DNA is TGTGCCAGCACTGGCACCACCTACGAGCAGTACTTC. This encodes CASTGTTYEQYF.

The chain carries TRBV5-1 and TRBJ2-7; TRBD1 agrees at 7 bases. There are 14 residues in the CDR3. In germline, CDR1 is SGHRS, CDR2 YFSETQ. V lost 3 bases, J lost 4 bases, and 7 bases stayed unmatched. In DNA, the CDR3 is TGCGCCAGCAGCTCGACAGGGAATAGTTACGAGCAGTACTTC. Protein: CASSSTGNSYEQYF.

J is TRBJ2-7 and V is TRBV18, with 9 bases aligning to TRBD1. V dropped 4 bases and J dropped 1; count of bases not matched to a gene: 2. The CDR3 runs to 14 residues. CDR1 KGHSH and CDR2 LQKENI come from the germline V gene. Written as DNA, the CDR3 is TGTGCCAGCTCACGCGACAGGGGGTCCTACGAGCAGTACTTC. Translating it yields CASSRDRGSYEQYF.

V and J are TRBV14 and TRBJ1-3; D uncertain. Trimming took off 1 base at V and 0 bases at J, with 13 bases between the two ends. CDR3 length equals 17 residues. Looked up from germline, CDR1 is SGHDN and CDR2 is FVKESK. The DNA of the CDR3 is TGTGCCAGCAGCCAAGCGCGGTCTCTCCTCTCTGGAAACACCATATATTTT. As protein: CASSQARSLLSGNTIYF.

This clone occurred a few times. The V gene is TRBV6-1, the J gene TRBJ2-5; TRBD2 might be the D (6 bases). CDR3 length equals 14 residues. V lost 1 base to trimming and J lost 5 bases, with 11 bases between them. Germline CDR1 is MNHNS and CDR2 is SASEGT. CDR3 coding DNA: TGTGCCAGCAGTGAAGGGGGGGAATGGGAGACCCAGTACTTC. Protein sequence: CASSEGGEWETQYF.

V gene TRBV19 combines with J gene TRBJ2-7; D ambiguous. CDR3 length: 11 amino acids. Germline V CDR1 and CDR2: LNHDA, SQIVND (reference sequence). V shed 7 bases and J shed 3 bases, with 7 bases lying between them. In DNA, the CDR3 is TGTGCCAGTAAGAACAGCTACGAGCAGTACTTC. This codes for CASKNSYEQYF. Full variable domain (outside the CDR3, taken from reference TRBV19 and TRBJ2-7): DGGITQSPKYLFRKEGQNVTLSCEQNLNHDAMYWYRQDPGQGLRLIYYSQIVNDFQKGDIAEGYSVSREKKESFPLTVTSAQKNPTAFYLCASKNSYEQYFGPGTRLTVT.

The chain combines TRBV2 with TRBJ1-5; D is unclear. The V end was cut by 4 bases, the J end by 5 bases, with 12 bases between. CDR1 is SNHLY, CDR2 FYNNEI, per germline. This CDR3 region has 14 residues. This CDR3 reads CASSARTGDQPQHF. CDR3 DNA: TGTGCCAGCAGTGCCAGGACCGGGGATCAGCCCCAGCATTTT.

The chain couples TRBV7-9 to TRBJ1-2; 8 positions agree with TRBD1. V dropped 5 bases and J dropped 4; count of bases not matched to a gene: 12. The germline V gene has CDR1 SEHNR and CDR2 FQNEAQ (reference sequence). There are 16 residues in the CDR3. Here the CDR3 reads CASSPSGDRGSYGYTF. The CDR3 DNA follows: TGTGCCAGCAGCCCGAGCGGCGACAGGGGATCCTATGGCTACACCTTC.

The chain combines TRBV7-2 with TRBJ1-2; TRBD1 is a possible D gene (6 bases). Per germline, CDR1 SGHTA and CDR2 FQGNSA. The length of the CDR3 is 15 residues. The germline V and J ends were trimmed by 5 bases and 4 bases, with 17 bases remaining between them. This chain's CDR3 is CASSPSEGTSYGYTF. The CDR3 bases are TGTGCCAGCAGCCCCAGTGAGGGGACATCCTATGGCTACACCTTC.

The chain joins TRBV7-9 to TRBJ2-1, with D possibly TRBD2 on 5 matching bases. V gave up 5 bases and J gave up 6 bases, with 23 bases separating them. CDR1 SEHNR and CDR2 FQNEAQ come from the germline V gene (reference sequence). The CDR3 is 17 residues long. The CDR3 region has the DNA TGTGCCAGCAGCCGAAGAAGTACTCGCACTCGGGGCAATGAGCAGTTCTTC. Its translation is CASSRRSTRTRGNEQFF.